This T cell receptor beta chain was found in a study of shared clonotypes between healthy human individuals. Turning to the study itself: Plates per donor: three CD4 naive, three CD4 memory, two CD8 naive, one CD8 memory. Findings of the study overall: The four-donor shared clonotypes exceeded non-shared clonotypes in generation probability, with non-shared ones scoring lower.

This clone has just one count. What it binds is not known. Each PCR replicate from the sorted subsets contained roughly 210 ng DNA, which is some 32,000 T cell genomes. The protocol was immunoSEQ multiplex PCR, while the TCRdb copy is restricted to in-frame clones and leaves out a portion. In the table there are more than 2 million clones, roughly 95% of which are singletons. Naive CD8 cells lacked CD45RO and underwent positive selection for CCR7, leaving out terminally differentiated effector memory CD45RA+ cells. V shed 2 bases and J 3 bases; nucleotides not matched to a gene: 7. Germline CDR1 SEHNR, CDR2 FQNEAQ (reference sequence). The CDR3 has 16 amino acids.

This chain joins TRBV7-9 and TRBJ2-1, with 7 positions matching TRBD2. This sequence originates from a young man in good health. Specimen: naive CD8+ T cells sorted from blood. In DNA form, the CDR3 reads TGTGCCAGCAGCTTAACAAGCGGGGAGTACTACAATGAGCAGTTCTTC. Translated, it gives CASSLTSGEYYNEQFF.